These 30 T cell receptor beta chains share one sample of origin, sequenced in a study of blood T cell repertoires in COVID-19. Libraries were prepared by immunoSEQ multiplex PCR; TCRdb keeps only in-frame clonotypes and omits some of them. The table records about 120,000 clones, over 75% of them present only once. Input material: peripheral blood. The receptors derive from a man older than 75 with acute or convalescent COVID-19.

V is TRBV7-2 and J is TRBJ2-7; maybe TRBD1 (5 bases). Trimming shortened V by 4 bases and J by 7 bases, and 17 bases separated the two germline ends. This CDR3 has 14 amino acids. Germline V lookup: CDR1 SGHTA, CDR2 FQGNSA. This chain's CDR3 is CASSSPNAGNEQYF. CDR3 nucleotides: TGTGCCAGCAGCTCCCCTAATGCAGGGAATGAGCAGTACTTC.

V gene TRBV19 combines with J gene TRBJ1-1; the match to TRBD1 covers 8 bases. Germline V lookup: CDR1 LNHDA, CDR2 SQIVND (reference sequence). CDR3 size: 15 residues. V lost 6 bases, J lost 2 bases, and 8 bases stayed unmatched. CDR3: CASRLSGTGNTEAFF. Here the CDR3 DNA reads TGTGCCAGTAGACTATCCGGGACAGGTAACACTGAAGCTTTCTTT.

This clone appeared a single time. V usage is TRBV11-2 and J usage is TRBJ2-3; D may be TRBD1 (6 bases). CDR1 and CDR2 (germline): SGHAT, FQNNGV. The CDR3 extends over 16 amino acids. Deletions cut 6 bases from V and 3 bases from J, with 19 bases between. CDR3 region: CASSWLTGLKTDTQYF. The CDR3 region has the DNA TGTGCCAGCAGTTGGTTAACAGGGCTTAAAACAGATACGCAGTATTTT. Drawing the rest from reference TRBV11-2 and TRBJ2-3, the complete variable domain is EAGVAQSPRYKIIEKRQSVAFWCNPISGHATLYWYQQILGQGPKLLIQFQNNGVVDDSQLPKDRFSAERLKGVDSTLKIQPAKLEDSAVYLCASSWLTGLKTDTQYFGPGTRLTVL.

This clone came up a few times. The chain carries TRBV30 and TRBJ2-1; a weak D match, TRBD2 (6 bases). CDR1 is GTSNPN, CDR2 SVGIG, per germline (reference sequence). This CDR3 spans 14 amino acids. The V and J ends lost 4 bases and 2 bases respectively, with 12 bases between them. The CDR3 loop is CAWNLAGTYNEQFF. The CDR3 region has the DNA TGTGCCTGGAACTTGGCGGGAACCTACAATGAGCAGTTCTTC. Full variable domain (outside the CDR3, taken from reference TRBV30 and TRBJ2-1): SQTIHQWPATLVQPVGSPLSLECTVEGTSNPNLYWYRQAAGRGLQLLFYSVGIGQISSEVPQNLSASRPQDRQFILSSKKLLLSDSGFYLCAWNLAGTYNEQFFGPGTRLTVL.

The CDR3 DNA sequence: TGCGCCAGCAGCTTGGGTGGGACAAGTAATGAAAAACTGTTTTTT. Its protein product is CASSLGGTSNEKLFF. This chain connects TRBV5-1 to TRBJ1-4; maybe TRBD1 (6 bases). Looked up from germline, CDR1 is SGHRS and CDR2 is YFSETQ. The CDR3 length is 15 residues. V lost 0 bases and J 4 bases, leaving 10 bases between the germline ends.

This chain links TRBV7-3 with TRBJ2-2; D might be TRBD2 (6 bases). The CDR3 consists of 16 residues. Germline CDR1 reads SGHTA; CDR2 reads FQGTGA. V lost 7 bases and J lost 2, with 17 bases in between. CDR3 sequence (DNA): TGTGCCAGCACCCCCGGAGGGGCGCATAACACCGGGGAGCTGTTTTTT. Protein: CASTPGGAHNTGELFF.

This chain joins TRBV29-1 and TRBJ2-3; 10 nucleotides match TRBD2. CDR3 length: 17 amino acids. J was trimmed by 2 bases and V by 1 base; bases with no gene match: 9. From germline, CDR1 is SQVTM and CDR2 ANQGSEA. Here the CDR3 reads CSVEGGLAGEYTDTQYF. DNA of the CDR3: TGCAGCGTTGAAGGAGGTCTAGCGGGGGAGTACACAGATACGCAGTATTTT.

This rearrangement joins TRBV3-1 (or the pseudogene TRBV3-2) to TRBJ1-1; D is undetermined. V lost 4 bases, J lost 11 bases, and 32 bases lay in between. CDR3 size: 18 residues. Germline V lookup: CDR1 LGHDT, CDR2 YNNKEL (reference sequence). CDR3 nucleotide sequence: TGTGCCAGCAGCCCCGACCTGGGCCCGACAATGGAATCCCTCAGGGCTTTCTTT. This gives the protein CASSPDLGPTMESLRAFF.

The chain employs TRBV18 and TRBJ1-3, with D unresolved. Germline assignment: CDR1 KGHSH and CDR2 LQKENI. V was pared by 6 bases and J by 1 base, with 7 bases between. There are 13 residues in the CDR3. The CDR3 is CASSPVSGNTIYF. The CDR3 DNA reads TGTGCCAGCTCTCCCGTTTCTGGAAACACCATATATTTT.

The chain is built from TRBV5-1 and TRBJ2-7; 9 bases fit TRBD1. Germline trimming cut 5 bases from V and 3 bases from J; bases unmatched to any gene: 3. Germline V gene data show CDR1 as SGHRS and CDR2 as YFSETQ. CDR3 length equals 13 residues. Written as DNA, the CDR3 is TGCGCCAGCAGTTGGACAGGGGACTACGAGCAGTACTTC. Translating it yields CASSWTGDYEQYF.

This clone was observed once. The V gene is TRBV27, the J gene TRBJ2-5; D not certain. The CDR3 runs 13 residues. Trimming took off 2 bases at V and 5 bases at J, with 9 bases between the two ends. Germline V gene lookup returns CDR1 MNHEY and CDR2 SMNVEV (reference sequence). In DNA, the CDR3 is TGTGCCAGCAGTTTACGCGTTCCGGAGACCCAGTACTTC. As protein: CASSLRVPETQYF.

The chain carries TRBV19 and TRBJ2-5; possibly TRBD1 for D (5 bases). The V end was cut by 4 bases, the J end by 2 bases, with 14 bases between. CDR1 and CDR2 from the germline V gene are LNHDA and SQIVND (reference sequence). The CDR3 runs 15 residues. CDR3 sequence reads: CASSTRRVGQETQYF. The CDR3 region has the DNA TGTGCCAGTAGTACCCGCAGGGTAGGTCAAGAGACCCAGTACTTC.

This chain uses TRBV4-1 with TRBJ1-2, with D possibly being TRBD1 (6 bases). The ends were cut back, 4 bases at V and 1 base at J, with 19 bases in the middle. There are 17 residues in the CDR3. Germline assignment: CDR1 MGHRA and CDR2 YSYEKL. The CDR3 nucleotides are TGCGCCAGCAGCCCCACCGGGACACCGAGCTTTAACTATGGCTACACCTTC. Encoded protein: CASSPTGTPSFNYGYTF.

The chain uses TRBV7-8 and TRBJ1-2; D not certain. Germline CDR1 SGHVS, CDR2 FQNEAQ. V lost 1 base, J lost 8 bases, and 17 bases lay in between. This CDR3 has 15 amino acids. The CDR3 reads CASSLGSSSVVGYTF. CDR3 sequence (DNA): TGTGCCAGCAGCTTAGGATCTTCGTCGGTGGTGGGCTACACCTTC. The full variable domain, rest sourced from reference TRBV7-8 and TRBJ1-2, is GAGVSQSPRYKVAKRGQDVALRCDPISGHVSLFWYQQALGQGPEFLTYFQNEAQLDKSGLPSDRFFAERPEGSVSTLKIQRTQQEDSAVYLCASSLGSSSVVGYTFGSGTRLTVV.

The chain is built from TRBV3-1 (or the pseudogene TRBV3-2) and TRBJ2-7; TRBD2 matches 8 bases. The V gene end was trimmed by 1 base and the J gene end by 0 bases; junction bases not matched to a gene: 5. Germline V gene lookup returns CDR1 LGHDT and CDR2 YNNKEL (reference sequence). The CDR3 has 16 amino acids. The CDR3 DNA sequence: TGTGCCAGCAGCCAAGCGCGGGGGACTAGCTCCTACGAGCAGTACTTC. Its protein is CASSQARGTSSYEQYF.

This chain joins TRBV7-2 and TRBJ1-1; D is undetermined. Germline V CDR1 and CDR2: SGHTA, FQGNSA. The CDR3 length is 14 residues. V lost 1 base and J lost 3, with 9 bases in between. In DNA form, the CDR3 reads TGTGCCAGCAGCTTAGTCAGAGGGTACACTGAAGCTTTCTTT. This translates into CASSLVRGYTEAFF.

The chain employs TRBV5-1 and TRBJ2-5; the match to TRBD1 covers 8 bases. CDR1 and CDR2 from the germline V gene are SGHRS and YFSETQ. This CDR3 spans 14 amino acids. Trimming cost V 6 bases and J 5 bases; bases outside gene matches: 9. CDR3 DNA: TGCGCCAGCACCAAGGACAGGGAAGGGGAGACCCAGTACTTC. The encoded protein is CASTKDREGETQYF.

In its sample, this clone was seen a few times. The genes are TRBV7-2 and TRBJ2-7; 7 nucleotides align to TRBD1. Looked up from germline, CDR1 is SGHTA and CDR2 is FQGNSA. The trim removed 4 bases at V and 3 bases at J, leaving 3 bases unmatched. CDR3 size: 13 residues. Here the CDR3 reads CASSSNRGYEQYF. DNA for the CDR3: TGTGCCAGCAGCTCGAACAGGGGCTACGAGCAGTACTTC. Based on the CDR3 plus reference TRBV7-2 and TRBJ2-7, the full variable domain is GAGVSQSPSNKVTEKGKDVELRCDPISGHTALYWYRQSLGQGLEFLIYFQGNSAPDKSGLPSDRFSAERTGGSVSTLTIQRTQQEDSAVYLCASSSNRGYEQYFGPGTRLTVT.

The rearrangement uses TRBV7-2 and TRBJ1-6; D might be TRBD1 (6 bases). Germline V CDR1 and CDR2: SGHTA, FQGNSA. The CDR3 is 15 amino acids. Trimming removed 3 bases from V and 9 bases from J, with 15 bases in between. CDR3 DNA sequence: TGTGCCAGCAGCTTCATGGACAGTCGTCTTTCACCCCTCCACTTT. This sequence encodes CASSFMDSRLSPLHF.

This clone has just a few counts. The chain couples TRBV5-1 to TRBJ2-5; tentative D call: TRBD1 (6 bases). This CDR3 is built from 15 residues. The V end was cut by 4 bases, the J end by 4 bases, with 17 bases between. Germline CDR1 reads SGHRS; CDR2 reads YFSETQ. The CDR3 is CASSPQPGQPETQYF. The CDR3 DNA follows: TGCGCCAGCAGCCCCCAACCAGGACAGCCAGAGACCCAGTACTTC.

The chain has TRBV6-2 or TRBV6-3 and TRBJ1-5; no clear D. The CDR3 contains 13 residues. Trimming took 4 bases from V and 2 from J, leaving 6 bases between them. The V gene's germline CDR1 is MNHEY and CDR2 SVGEGT. Here the CDR3 reads CASSSAGNQPQHF. The DNA for the CDR3 is TGTGCCAGCAGTTCCGCGGGCAATCAGCCCCAGCATTTT.

The genes are TRBV6-5 and TRBJ1-1; 9 bases are shared with TRBD1. This CDR3 is built from 14 residues. The J segment lost 5 bases and the V segment lost 1 base, leaving 2 bases of the junction unmatched. The germline gives CDR1 MNHEY, CDR2 SVGAGI. The CDR3 loop reads CASSYLDRGTEAFF. The CDR3 DNA sequence: TGTGCCAGCAGTTACTTGGACAGGGGTACTGAAGCTTTCTTT.

The chain couples TRBV10-3 to TRBJ1-1, with 7 bases lining up with TRBD1. The CDR3 is 14 amino acids. Unmatched junction bases numbered 4, after V lost 0 bases and J lost 6 bases. Per the germline V gene, CDR1 is ENHRY and CDR2 is SYGVKD. The CDR3 here is CAISESTGFPEAFF. CDR3 coding DNA: TGTGCCATCAGTGAGTCGACAGGGTTTCCTGAAGCTTTCTTT.

J is TRBJ1-6 and V is TRBV3-1 (or the pseudogene TRBV3-2); no firm D call. This CDR3 is built from 15 residues. The V and J ends lost 5 bases and 10 bases respectively, with 18 bases between them. Germline CDR1 is LGHDT and CDR2 is YNNKEL (reference sequence). CDR3 coding DNA: TGTGCCAGCAGCTTGGAGGGCGGGAGTACATCACCCCTCCACTTT. This gives the protein CASSLEGGSTSPLHF.

The J gene is TRBJ2-7, the V gene TRBV18; perhaps TRBD1 as D (6 bases). The CDR3 length is 14 residues. Per germline, CDR1 KGHSH and CDR2 LQKENI. Trimming cost V 3 bases and J 2 bases, with 11 bases left between them. The CDR3 here is CASSPKGVPYEQYF. CDR3 nucleotide sequence: TGTGCCAGCTCACCCAAGGGGGTCCCCTACGAGCAGTACTTC.

In this sample, this clone turned up once. The chain carries TRBV6-4 and TRBJ1-1; maybe TRBD1 (6 bases). CDR3 length: 13 amino acids. Looked up from germline, CDR1 is MRHNA and CDR2 is SNTAGT. Trimming took off 4 bases at V and 1 base at J, with 7 bases between the two ends. The CDR3 sequence is CASSGTANTEAFF. The CDR3 DNA is TGTGCCAGCAGTGGGACAGCGAACACTGAAGCTTTCTTT.

The V gene is TRBV5-1, the J gene TRBJ2-7, with 12 positions matching TRBD2. The CDR3 is 14 residues long. The V gene's germline CDR1 is SGHRS and CDR2 YFSETQ. Losses at the gene ends were 3 bases for V and 3 bases for J; bases not matched to a gene: 1. CDR3 loop: CASSSGLAGYEQYF. CDR3 nucleotides: TGCGCCAGCAGCTCGGGACTAGCGGGCTACGAGCAGTACTTC.

The chain couples TRBV20-1 to TRBJ1-2, with D tentatively TRBD1 (5 bases). Germline lookup yields CDR1 DFQATT and CDR2 SNEGSKA (reference sequence). This CDR3 is built from 11 residues. This chain's CDR3 is CCGGGLNGYTF. The DNA of the CDR3 is TGCTGCGGGGGGGGTCTTAATGGCTACACCTTC.

This clone was counted a single time. The chain is built from TRBV19 and TRBJ2-1, with D maybe TRBD1 (5 bases). Germline CDR1 LNHDA, CDR2 SQIVND (reference sequence). This CDR3 region has 14 residues. Trimming took 1 base from V and 5 from J, leaving 9 bases between them. The CDR3 DNA reads as TGTGCCAGTAGTATAGCTCAGGGAAACAATGAGCAGTTCTTC. Its protein is CASSIAQGNNEQFF. Full variable domain (rest looked up from reference TRBV19 and TRBJ2-1): DGGITQSPKYLFRKEGQNVTLSCEQNLNHDAMYWYRQDPGQGLRLIYYSQIVNDFQKGDIAEGYSVSREKKESFPLTVTSAQKNPTAFYLCASSIAQGNNEQFFGPGTRLTVL.

This chain links TRBV2 with TRBJ2-7; TRBD2 is a possible D gene (6 bases). Germline CDR1 is SNHLY and CDR2 is FYNNEI. Between the trimmed V and J ends, which lost 3 bases and 3 bases, there was a span of 15 bases. The CDR3 is 15 residues long. CDR3 protein: CASSDPTRAVYEQYF. The CDR3 DNA sequence: TGTGCCAGCAGTGATCCGACTAGGGCTGTCTACGAGCAGTACTTC.